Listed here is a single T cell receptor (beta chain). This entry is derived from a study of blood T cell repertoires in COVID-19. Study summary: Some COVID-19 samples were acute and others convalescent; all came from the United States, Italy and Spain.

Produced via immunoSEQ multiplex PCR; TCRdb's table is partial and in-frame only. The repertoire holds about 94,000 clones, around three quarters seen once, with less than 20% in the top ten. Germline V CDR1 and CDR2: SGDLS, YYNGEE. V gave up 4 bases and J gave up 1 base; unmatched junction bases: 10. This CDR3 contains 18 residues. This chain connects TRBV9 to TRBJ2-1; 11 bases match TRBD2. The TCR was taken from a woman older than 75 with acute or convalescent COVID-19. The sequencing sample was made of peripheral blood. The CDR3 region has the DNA TGTGCCAGCAGCTTGGGGACTAGCGGCAGAAGGTCCTACAATGAGCAGTTCTTC. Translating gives CASSLGTSGRRSYNEQFF.